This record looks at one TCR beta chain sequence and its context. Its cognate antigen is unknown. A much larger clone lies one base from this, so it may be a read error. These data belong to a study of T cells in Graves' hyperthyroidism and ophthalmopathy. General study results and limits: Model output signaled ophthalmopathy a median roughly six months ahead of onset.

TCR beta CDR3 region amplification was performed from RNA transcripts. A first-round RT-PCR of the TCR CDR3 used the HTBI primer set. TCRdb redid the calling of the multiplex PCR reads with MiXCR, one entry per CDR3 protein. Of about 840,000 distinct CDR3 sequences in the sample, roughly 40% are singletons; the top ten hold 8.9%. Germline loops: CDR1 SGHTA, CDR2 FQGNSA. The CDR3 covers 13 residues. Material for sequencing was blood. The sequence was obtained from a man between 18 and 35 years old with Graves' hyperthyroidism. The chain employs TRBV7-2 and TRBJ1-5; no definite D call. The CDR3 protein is CASSQDLAQPQHF. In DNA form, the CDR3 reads TGCGCCAGCAGCCAAGACCTGGCACAGCCCCAGCATTTT.